This T cell receptor beta chain was sequenced during a study of blood T cells in healthy people across ages. A second PCR of about 6 to 12 cycles used a sample-barcoded 5' primer and a J-beta primer mix. Carrying 12 random nucleotides, a template-switch adaptor labeled each individual cDNA molecule. Each CDR3 protein gets one entry after TCRdb re-called the 5' RACE reads with MiXCR. Of fewer than 2,000,000 distinct CDR3 sequences listed, approximately 39% were seen once; the top ten hold approximately 22%. About this clonotype: Antigen: not known.

Trimming shortened V by 5 bases and J by 15 bases, and 17 bases separated the two germline ends. CDR3 size: 12 residues. In germline, CDR1 is SGHAT, CDR2 FQNNGV. Notes on the study in general: Age showed a roughly linear inverse relationship with TCR beta diversity per million T cells.

The chain links TRBV11-2 to TRBJ2-4; possibly TRBD1 for D (6 bases). The sequence was collected from a human donor in good health. What was sequenced was blood. The CDR3 DNA reads as TGTGCCAGCAGCCAAATTTTGGACAGCACGTACTTC. This translates into CASSQILDSTYF.